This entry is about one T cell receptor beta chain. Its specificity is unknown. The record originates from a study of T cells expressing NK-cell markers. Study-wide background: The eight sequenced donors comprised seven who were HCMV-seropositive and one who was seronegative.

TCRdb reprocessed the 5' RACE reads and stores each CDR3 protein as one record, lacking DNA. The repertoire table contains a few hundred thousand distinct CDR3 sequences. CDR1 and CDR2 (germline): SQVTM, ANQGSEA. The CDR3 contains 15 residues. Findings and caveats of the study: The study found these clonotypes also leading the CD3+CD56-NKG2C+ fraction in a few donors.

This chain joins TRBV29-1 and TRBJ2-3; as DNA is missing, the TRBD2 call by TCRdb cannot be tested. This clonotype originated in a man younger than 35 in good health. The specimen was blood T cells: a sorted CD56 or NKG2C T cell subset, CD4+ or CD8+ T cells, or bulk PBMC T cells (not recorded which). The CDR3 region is CSVEAAGGPVDTQYF.